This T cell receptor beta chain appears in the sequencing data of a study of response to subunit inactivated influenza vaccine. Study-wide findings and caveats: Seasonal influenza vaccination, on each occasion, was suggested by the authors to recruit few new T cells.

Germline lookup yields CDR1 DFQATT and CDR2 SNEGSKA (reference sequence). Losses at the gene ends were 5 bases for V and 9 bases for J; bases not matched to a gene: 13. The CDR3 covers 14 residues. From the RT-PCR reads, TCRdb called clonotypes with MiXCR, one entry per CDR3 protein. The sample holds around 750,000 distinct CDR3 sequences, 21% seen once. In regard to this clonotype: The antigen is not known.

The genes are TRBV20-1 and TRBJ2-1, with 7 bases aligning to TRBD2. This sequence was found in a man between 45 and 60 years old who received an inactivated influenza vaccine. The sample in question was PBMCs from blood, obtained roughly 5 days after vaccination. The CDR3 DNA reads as TGCAGTGCTTCAGGTACGCGGGGACTATCTGAGCAGTTCTTC. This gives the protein CSASGTRGLSEQFF.